This is a list of T cell receptor beta chains from one sample in a study of T cell repertoires in cytomegalovirus infection. TCRdb processed the reads anew with MiXCR; each CDR3 protein has one entry. The sample shows 200,000 to 300,000 distinct CDR3 sequences, approximately 9.2% of them seen only once. Sequencing input: PBMCs. The receptors originated from a human donor in good health (CMV status not recorded). Some clones in this sample may be carry-over from other donors' samples. Both conserved end residues are part of each CDR3. D genes are given only for firm matches. Expanded clones get a size class; other rows say once, few or many, or leave the size out.

d_call clone_size j_call v_call cdr3_nt cdr3_aa
NA many TRBJ1-1 TRBV29-1 TGCAGCGGCCGGGACACGGACCGGAACACTGAAGCTTTCTTT CSGRDTDRNTEAFF
NA NA TRBJ2-3 TRBV30 TGTGCCTGGACATCGGGGTACACAGATACGCAGTATTTT CAWTSGYTDTQYF
NA NA TRBJ2-7 TRBV29-1 TGCAGCGTTGAATCCGGATACGAGCAGTACTTC CSVESGYEQYF
TRBD1 many TRBJ1-6 TRBV12-3/TRBV12-4 TGTGCCAGCAGTTTAACAGGGGGCGGTCAATCACCCCTCCACTTT CASSLTGGGQSPLHF
NA NA TRBJ2-3 TRBV24-1 TGTGCCACCAGTGACCCAAACACAGATACGCAGTATTTT CATSDPNTDTQYF
NA NA TRBJ1-1 TRBV11-2 TGTGCCAGCAGCTCCGGAGTTGGGGGAGGCACTGAAGCTTTCTTT CASSSGVGGGTEAFF
TRBD2 many TRBJ2-3 TRBV28 TGTGCCAGCAGTTTAAGGGCGGGGACTAGTCTGCAGTATTTT CASSLRAGTSLQYF
TRBD2 NA TRBJ2-3 TRBV5-1 TGCGCCAGCAGCGTGACTAGCGGGAGCGTAGATACGCAGTATTTT CASSVTSGSVDTQYF
NA NA TRBJ1-2 TRBV7-2 TGTGCCAGCAGCTTCGACTGGACTGTGAACTATGGCTACACCTTC CASSFDWTVNYGYTF
TRBD1 NA TRBJ1-1 TRBV18 TGTGCCAGCTCACCCCAGGGACAGGGGGCAGCTGAAGCTTTCTTT CASSPQGQGAAEAFF
TRBD2 few TRBJ2-2 TRBV11-2 TGTGCCAGCAGCCCAGGACTAGCGGGGTCGGCCGGGGAGCTGTTTTTT CASSPGLAGSAGELFF
TRBD1 many TRBJ1-5 TRBV19 TGTGCCAGTACCCGGACAGGTAATAGCAATCAGCCCCAGCATTTT CASTRTGNSNQPQHF
TRBD1 NA TRBJ1-6 TRBV7-8 TGTGCCAGCAGCTTTCCGTCCGGGACAGGGTATTCACCCCTCCACTTT CASSFPSGTGYSPLHF
NA many TRBJ1-5 TRBV7-2 TGTGCCAGCAGCCTGGGTAGGGCCGTCAATCAGCCCCAGCATTTT CASSLGRAVNQPQHF
NA NA TRBJ2-5 TRBV20-1 TGCAGTGCCCTTCCGCCGGGGGGCTTGAAAGAGACCCAGTACTTC CSALPPGGLKETQYF
NA many TRBJ1-2 TRBV7-2 TGTGCCAGCAGCGTCCTCGGGGCTCGAGGCTACACCTTC CASSVLGARGYTF
TRBD1 NA TRBJ2-7 TRBV20-1 TGCAGTGCTACTAGGACAGGGGGCCTCTACGAGCAGTACTTC CSATRTGGLYEQYF
NA many TRBJ1-2 TRBV7-2 TGTGCCAGCAGCTTAGCTGGCGGGGCCGGCGGGGTCCGGGGTGGCTACACCTTC CASSLAGGAGGVRGGYTF
NA many TRBJ1-2 TRBV7-2 TGTGCCAGCAGCTCCGGACAGCCAGGGGCTGGCTATGGCTACACCTTC CASSSGQPGAGYGYTF
TRBD1 many TRBJ2-3 TRBV5-6 TGTGCCAGCAGCTTGGACAGGGGCTCTGGCACAGATACGCAGTATTTT CASSLDRGSGTDTQYF
TRBD1 many TRBJ2-1 TRBV7-6 TGTGCCAGCAGCTTAAAGACAGGGGGCTTTGGTGAGCAGTTCTTC CASSLKTGGFGEQFF
NA many TRBJ1-5 TRBV7-8 TGTGCCAGCAAGGCCGGCGGCAATCAGCCCCAGCATTTT CASKAGGNQPQHF